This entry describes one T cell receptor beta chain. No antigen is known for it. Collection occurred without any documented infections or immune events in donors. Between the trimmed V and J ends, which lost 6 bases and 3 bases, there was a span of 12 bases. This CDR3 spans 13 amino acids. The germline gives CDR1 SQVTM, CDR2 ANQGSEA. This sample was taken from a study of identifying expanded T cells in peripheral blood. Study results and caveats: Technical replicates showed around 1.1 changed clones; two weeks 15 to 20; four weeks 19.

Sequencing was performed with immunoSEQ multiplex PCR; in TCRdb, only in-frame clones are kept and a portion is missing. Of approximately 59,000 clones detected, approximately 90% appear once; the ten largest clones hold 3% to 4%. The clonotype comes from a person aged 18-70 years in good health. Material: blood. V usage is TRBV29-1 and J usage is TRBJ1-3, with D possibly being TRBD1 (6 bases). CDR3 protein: CSVGGLNGNTIYF. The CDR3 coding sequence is TGCAGCGTCGGGGGGCTCAATGGAAACACCATATATTTT. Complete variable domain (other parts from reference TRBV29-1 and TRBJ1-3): SAVISQKPSRDICQRGTSLTIQCQVDSQVTMMFWYRQQPGQSLTLIATANQGSEATYESGFVIDKFPISRPNLTFSTLTVSNMSPEDSSIYLCSVGGLNGNTIYFGEGSWLTVV.